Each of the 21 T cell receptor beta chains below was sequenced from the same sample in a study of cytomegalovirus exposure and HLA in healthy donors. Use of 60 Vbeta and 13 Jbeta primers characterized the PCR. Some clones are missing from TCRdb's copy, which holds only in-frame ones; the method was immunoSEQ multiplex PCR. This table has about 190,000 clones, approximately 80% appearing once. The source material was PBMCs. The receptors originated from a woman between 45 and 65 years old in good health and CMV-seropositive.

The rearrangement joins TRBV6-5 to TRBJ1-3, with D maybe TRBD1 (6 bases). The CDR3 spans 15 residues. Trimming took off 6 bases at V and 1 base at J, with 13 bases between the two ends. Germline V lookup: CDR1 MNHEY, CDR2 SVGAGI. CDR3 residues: CASSAGARSGNTIYF. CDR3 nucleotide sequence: TGTGCCAGCAGCGCAGGGGCTAGGTCTGGAAACACCATATATTTT.

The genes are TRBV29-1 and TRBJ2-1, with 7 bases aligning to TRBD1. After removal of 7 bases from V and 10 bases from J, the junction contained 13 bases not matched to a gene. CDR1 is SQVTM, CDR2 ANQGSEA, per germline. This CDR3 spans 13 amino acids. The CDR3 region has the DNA TGCAGCGCAGAAGAAGACGGACAGGCCGAGCAGTTCTTC. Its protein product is CSAEEDGQAEQFF.

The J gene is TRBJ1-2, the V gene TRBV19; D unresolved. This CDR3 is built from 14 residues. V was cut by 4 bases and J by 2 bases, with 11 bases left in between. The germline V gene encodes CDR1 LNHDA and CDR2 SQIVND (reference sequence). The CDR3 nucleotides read TGTGCCAGTAGTAAGAGGTGGCAAAACTATGGCTACACCTTC. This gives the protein CASSKRWQNYGYTF.

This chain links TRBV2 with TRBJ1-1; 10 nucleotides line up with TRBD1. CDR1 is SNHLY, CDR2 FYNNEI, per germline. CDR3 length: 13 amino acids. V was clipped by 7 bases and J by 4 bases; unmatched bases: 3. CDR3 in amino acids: CASKGQGSTEAFF. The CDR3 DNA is TGTGCCAGCAAGGGACAGGGGAGCACTGAAGCTTTCTTT.

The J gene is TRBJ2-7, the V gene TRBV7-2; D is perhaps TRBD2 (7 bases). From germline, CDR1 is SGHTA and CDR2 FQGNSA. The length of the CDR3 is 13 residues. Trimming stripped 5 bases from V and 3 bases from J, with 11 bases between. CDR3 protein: CASSKGGGYEQYF. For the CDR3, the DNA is TGTGCCAGCAGCAAGGGGGGGGGCTACGAGCAGTACTTC.

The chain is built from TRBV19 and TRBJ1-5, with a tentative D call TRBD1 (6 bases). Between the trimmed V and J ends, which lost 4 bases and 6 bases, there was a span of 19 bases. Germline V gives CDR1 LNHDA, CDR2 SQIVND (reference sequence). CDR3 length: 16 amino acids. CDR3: CASSKSSSGTLQPQHF. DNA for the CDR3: TGTGCCAGTAGTAAAAGTTCATCCGGGACACTTCAGCCCCAGCATTTT.

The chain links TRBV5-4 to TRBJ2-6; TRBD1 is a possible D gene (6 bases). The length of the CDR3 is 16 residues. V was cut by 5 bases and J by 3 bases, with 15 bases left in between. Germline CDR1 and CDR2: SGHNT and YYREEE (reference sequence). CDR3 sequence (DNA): TGTGCCAGCAGTAAAGATACAGGGAATGGGGCCAACGTCCTGACTTTC. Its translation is CASSKDTGNGANVLTF.

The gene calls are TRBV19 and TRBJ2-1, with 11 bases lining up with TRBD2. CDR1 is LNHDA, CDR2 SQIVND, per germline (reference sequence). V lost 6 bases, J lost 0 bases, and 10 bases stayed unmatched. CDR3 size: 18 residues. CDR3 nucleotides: TGTGCCAGTAGCATTTCGGGACTAGCGGCCAGCTCCTACAATGAGCAGTTCTTC. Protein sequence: CASSISGLAASSYNEQFF. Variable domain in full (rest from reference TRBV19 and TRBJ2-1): DGGITQSPKYLFRKEGQNVTLSCEQNLNHDAMYWYRQDPGQGLRLIYYSQIVNDFQKGDIAEGYSVSREKKESFPLTVTSAQKNPTAFYLCASSISGLAASSYNEQFFGPGTRLTVL.

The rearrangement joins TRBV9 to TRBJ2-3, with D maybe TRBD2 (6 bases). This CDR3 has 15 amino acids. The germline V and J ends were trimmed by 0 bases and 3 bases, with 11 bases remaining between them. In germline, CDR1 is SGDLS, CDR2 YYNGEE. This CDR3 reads CASSVAGGLTDTQYF. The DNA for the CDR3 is TGTGCCAGCAGCGTAGCTGGGGGGTTAACAGATACGCAGTATTTT.

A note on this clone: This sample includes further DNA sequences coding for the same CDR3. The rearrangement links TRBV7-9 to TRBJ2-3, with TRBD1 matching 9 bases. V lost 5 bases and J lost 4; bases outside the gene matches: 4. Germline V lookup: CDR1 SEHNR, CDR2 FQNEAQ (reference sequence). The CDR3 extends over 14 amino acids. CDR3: CASSLTGGADTQYF. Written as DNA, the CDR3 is TGTGCCAGCAGCCTTACAGGGGGCGCAGATACGCAGTATTTT.

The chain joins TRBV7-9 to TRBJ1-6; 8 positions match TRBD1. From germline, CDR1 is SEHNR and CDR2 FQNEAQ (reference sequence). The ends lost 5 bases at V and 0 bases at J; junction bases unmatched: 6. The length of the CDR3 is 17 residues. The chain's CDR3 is CASSRDRLSSYNSPLHF. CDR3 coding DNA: TGTGCCAGCAGCCGGGACAGGTTAAGCTCCTATAATTCACCCCTCCACTTT.

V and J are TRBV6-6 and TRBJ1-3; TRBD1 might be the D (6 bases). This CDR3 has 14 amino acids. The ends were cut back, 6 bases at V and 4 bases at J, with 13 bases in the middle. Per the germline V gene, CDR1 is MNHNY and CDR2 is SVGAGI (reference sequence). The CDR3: CASRAGAKGNTIYF. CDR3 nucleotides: TGTGCCAGCAGAGCGGGGGCAAAAGGAAACACCATATATTTT.

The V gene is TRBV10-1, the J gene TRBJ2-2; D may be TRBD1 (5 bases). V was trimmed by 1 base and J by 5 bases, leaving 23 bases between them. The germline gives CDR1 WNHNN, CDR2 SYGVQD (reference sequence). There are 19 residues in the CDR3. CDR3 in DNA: TGCGCCAGCAGTGAGTTAATTGGTAGTGGTACAGGCAAAACCGGGGAGCTGTTTTTT. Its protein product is CASSELIGSGTGKTGELFF.

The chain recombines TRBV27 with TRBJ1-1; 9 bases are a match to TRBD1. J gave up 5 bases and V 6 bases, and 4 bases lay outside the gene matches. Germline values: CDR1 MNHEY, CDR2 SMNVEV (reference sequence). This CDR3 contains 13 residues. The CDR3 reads CASRGQGWTEAFF. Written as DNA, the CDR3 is TGTGCCAGCAGGGGACAGGGATGGACTGAAGCTTTCTTT.

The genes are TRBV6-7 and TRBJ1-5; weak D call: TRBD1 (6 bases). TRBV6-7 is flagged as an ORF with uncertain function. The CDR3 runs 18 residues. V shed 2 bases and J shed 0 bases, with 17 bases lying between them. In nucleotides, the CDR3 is TGTGCCAGCAGTTACACCGGCGGGGGGCGGAATAGCAATCAGCCCCAGCATTTT. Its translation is CASSYTGGGRNSNQPQHF.

The CDR3 nucleotides are TGTGCCAGCAGCGCTCGGACAGGGGGCCTTGGCGAGCAGTACTTC. This codes for CASSARTGGLGEQYF. This sequence joins TRBV9 and TRBJ2-7; 11 bases fit TRBD1. The V gene end was trimmed by 3 bases and the J gene end by 6 bases; junction bases not matched to a gene: 8. From germline, CDR1 is SGDLS and CDR2 YYNGEE. The CDR3 is 15 amino acids.

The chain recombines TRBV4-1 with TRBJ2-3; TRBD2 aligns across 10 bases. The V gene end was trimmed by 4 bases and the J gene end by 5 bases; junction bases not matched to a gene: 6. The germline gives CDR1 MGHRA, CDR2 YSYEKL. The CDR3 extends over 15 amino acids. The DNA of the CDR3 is TGCGCCAGCAGCCCACAGCGGGGGGGCCGAGATACGCAGTATTTT. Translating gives CASSPQRGGRDTQYF.

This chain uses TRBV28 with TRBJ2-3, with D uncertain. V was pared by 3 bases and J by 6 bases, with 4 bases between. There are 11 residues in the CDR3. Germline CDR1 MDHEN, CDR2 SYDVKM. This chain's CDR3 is CASSFGDTQYF. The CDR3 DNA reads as TGTGCCAGCAGTTTTGGCGATACGCAGTATTTT.

CDR3 bases: TGTGCCAGCAGCTGGGGACAGGGGGCGAGAAATGAAAAACTGTTTTTT. It translates to CASSWGQGARNEKLFF. The V gene is TRBV5-4, the J gene TRBJ1-4, with 12 bases matching TRBD1. The CDR3 sequence is 16 residues long. Germline loops: CDR1 SGHNT, CDR2 YYREEE (reference sequence). Trimming removed 3 bases from V and 5 bases from J; junction bases left unmatched: 5.

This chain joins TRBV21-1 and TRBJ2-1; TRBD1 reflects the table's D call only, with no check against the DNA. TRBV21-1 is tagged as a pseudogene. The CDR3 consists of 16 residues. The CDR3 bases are TGTGCCAGCAGCAAAGGGGCCGTAAGCTCCTACAATGAGCAGTTCTTC. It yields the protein CASSKGAVSSYNEQFF.

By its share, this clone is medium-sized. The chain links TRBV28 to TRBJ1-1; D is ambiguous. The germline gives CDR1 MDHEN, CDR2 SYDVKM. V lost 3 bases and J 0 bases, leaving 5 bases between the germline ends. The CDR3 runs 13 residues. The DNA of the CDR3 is TGTGCCAGCAGTTTTATATTGAACACTGAAGCTTTCTTT. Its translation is CASSFILNTEAFF.